This TCR beta chain is from a study of blood T cells in healthy people across ages. Using a J-beta primer mix together with a sample-barcoded 5' primer, a second PCR was run for roughly 7 to 12 cycles. MiXCR, run by TCRdb on the 5' RACE reads, gives a single entry per CDR3 protein. Of around 500,000 distinct CDR3 sequences listed, less than 60% were seen once; the top ten hold roughly 25%. CDR1 MNHNS and CDR2 SASEGT come from the germline V gene. This CDR3 contains 14 residues. With 10 bases clipped from V and 6 bases from J, the junction kept 5 bases outside the gene matches. The clonotype originates from an elderly man in good health. This chain uses TRBV6-1 with TRBJ2-2, with 13 bases identical to TRBD2. The specimen sequenced was blood. The CDR3 protein is CATRLAGGPGELFF. The CDR3 nucleotides are TGTGCCACCAGACTAGCGGGAGGTCCCGGGGAGCTGTTTTTT.